This passage covers 5 T cell receptor beta chains from one sample sequenced in a study of blood T cell repertoires in COVID-19. Produced via immunoSEQ multiplex PCR; TCRdb's table is partial and in-frame only. The sample records fewer than 250,000 clones, roughly 86% being singletons. Sequencing was performed on PBMCs or T cells enriched from blood (not recorded which). These receptors were obtained from a woman in her twenties or thirties with acute COVID-19.

In DNA, the CDR3 is TGTGCTAGTGGTTTCCGGCAGGGGATCACCGGGGAGCTGTTTTTT. This gives the protein CASGFRQGITGELFF. The chain uses TRBV12-5 and TRBJ2-2, with D possibly TRBD1 on 6 matching bases. From germline, CDR1 is LGHNT and CDR2 FRNRAP. The CDR3 length is 15 residues. Trimming removed 3 bases from V and 4 bases from J, with 12 bases in between.

V and J are TRBV15 and TRBJ1-4, with 8 bases lining up with TRBD1. The germline V gene encodes CDR1 LNHNV and CDR2 YYDKDF (reference sequence). Unmatched junction bases numbered 4, after V lost 0 bases and J lost 7 bases. The CDR3 has 15 amino acids. CDR3 region: CATSRDFDRGEKLFF. CDR3 DNA sequence: TGTGCCACCAGCAGAGACTTCGACAGGGGTGAAAAACTGTTTTTT. Using reference TRBV15 and TRBJ1-4 for the parts outside the CDR3, the full variable domain is DAMVIQNPRYQVTQFGKPVTLSCSQTLNHNVMYWYQQKSSQAPKLLFHYYDKDFNNEADTPDNFQSRRPNTSFCFLDIRSPGLGDTAMYLCATSRDFDRGEKLFFGSGTQLSVL.

The gene calls are TRBV6-1 and TRBJ1-2; TRBD1 matches at 9 bases. The germline V gene encodes CDR1 MNHNS and CDR2 SASEGT. With V trimmed by 0 bases and J by 6 bases, 5 bases remained unmatched. The CDR3 is made up of 15 amino acids. Written as DNA, the CDR3 is TGTGCCAGCAGTGAAGCTGGGACAGGGTGGAATGGCTACACCTTC. It yields the protein CASSEAGTGWNGYTF.

The chain combines TRBV7-6 with TRBJ2-3; TRBD2 agrees at 11 bases. With V trimmed by 5 bases and J by 1 base, 5 bases remained unmatched. Per germline, CDR1 SGHVS and CDR2 FNYEAQ. This CDR3 region has 16 residues. The CDR3 reads CASSLSSGGRTDTQYF. The CDR3, as DNA: TGTGCCAGCAGCCTATCTAGCGGGGGGCGCACAGATACGCAGTATTTT. The full variable domain, with the rest looked up from reference TRBV7-6 and TRBJ2-3, is GAGVSQSPRYKVTKRGQDVALRCDPISGHVSLYWYRQALGQGPEFLTYFNYEAQQDKSGLPNDRFSAERPEGSISTLTIQRTEQRDSAMYRCASSLSSGGRTDTQYFGPGTRLTVL.

V gene TRBV5-6 combines with J gene TRBJ2-7, with 7 bases that match TRBD1. Germline V gene lookup returns CDR1 SGHDT and CDR2 YYEEEE. Losses at the gene ends were 3 bases for V and 3 bases for J; bases not matched to a gene: 9. The length of the CDR3 is 15 residues. The CDR3, as DNA: TGTGCCAGCAGCTCCTACGAGGGGGCGGGCTACGAGCAGTACTTC. It encodes CASSSYEGAGYEQYF. The complete variable domain, with remaining parts taken from reference TRBV5-6 and TRBJ2-7, reads DAGVTQSPTHLIKTRGQQVTLRCSPKSGHDTVSWYQQALGQGPQFIFQYYEEEERQRGNFPDRFSGHQFPNYSSELNVNALLLGDSALYLCASSSYEGAGYEQYFGPGTRLTVT.